This passage covers 11 T cell receptor beta chains from one sample sequenced in a study of blood T cell repertoires in COVID-19 (dated by TCRdb to the early 2020s). The method behind the library was the immunoSEQ multiplex PCR assay. TCRdb retrieved this table from immuneACCESS and kept in-frame rearrangements only. Not all clones are present; in checked studies, unresolved V genes account for under half, and no reason is known for the remainder. This sample has approximately 110,000 clones in its table, and under 80% of those were observed once. The top ten clones comprise around a fifth of the sample. Sample: peripheral blood. The receptors stem from a man between 65 and 85 years old with active or convalescent COVID-19.

CDR3 amino acids: CASRDRTGNEPLHF. In DNA form, the CDR3 reads TGTGCCAGCAGGGACCGGACAGGGAACGAACCCCTCCACTTT. This rearrangement joins TRBV28 to TRBJ1-6; 8 bases are a match to TRBD1. The V gene's germline CDR1 is MDHEN and CDR2 SYDVKM. The J segment lost 12 bases and the V segment lost 6 bases, leaving 10 bases of the junction unmatched. The CDR3 sequence is 14 residues long.

This clone appeared a single time. V and J are TRBV2 and TRBJ2-3; a weak D match, TRBD1 (5 bases). The CDR3 spans 14 residues. V was trimmed by 6 bases and J by 1 base, leaving 11 bases between them. CDR1 is SNHLY and CDR2 is FYNNEI in the germline V gene. The CDR3 region is CASSQSTGTDTQYF. The CDR3 nucleotides are TGTGCCAGCAGCCAGTCGACAGGCACAGATACGCAGTATTTT.

This clone came up a few times. The chain combines TRBV27 with TRBJ1-2, with D tentatively TRBD1 (5 bases). Trimming cost V 8 bases and J 1 base, with 17 bases left between them. The CDR3 length is 15 residues. Germline loops: CDR1 MNHEY, CDR2 SMNVEV (reference sequence). The CDR3 spells CASAYRSSGNYGYTF. In DNA, the CDR3 is TGTGCCAGCGCATACAGGAGTTCTGGTAACTATGGCTACACCTTC.

CDR3 protein: CASSLSVRGVQETQYF. CDR3 coding DNA: TGTGCCAGCTCACTAAGCGTGCGGGGGGTCCAAGAGACCCAGTACTTC. V usage is TRBV18 and J usage is TRBJ2-5; TRBD2 matches 8 bases. Germline CDR1 KGHSH, CDR2 LQKENI. The J segment lost 1 base and the V segment lost 4 bases, leaving 8 bases of the junction unmatched. The CDR3 extends over 16 amino acids.

The rearrangement uses TRBV15 and TRBJ1-4, with 9 nucleotides matching TRBD1. Trimming cost V 5 bases and J 5 bases; bases outside gene matches: 6. Germline V gene lookup returns CDR1 LNHNV and CDR2 YYDKDF (reference sequence). CDR3 length: 15 residues. CDR3 bases: TGTGCCACCAGCGGGGGACAGGGAAGAAATGAAAAACTGTTTTTT. This encodes CATSGGQGRNEKLFF.

Worth noting for this clone: This sample also contains other DNA sequences that code for the same CDR3. V is TRBV30 and J is TRBJ2-3, with D possibly being TRBD2 (6 bases). There are 13 residues in the CDR3. Trimming took 4 bases from V and 0 from J, leaving 8 bases between them. CDR1 is GTSNPN, CDR2 SVGIG, per germline (reference sequence). The DNA for the CDR3 is TGTGCCTGGACGGCGGGGAGCACAGATACGCAGTATTTT. Protein: CAWTAGSTDTQYF.

Comments on this clone: Other DNA sequences in this specimen translate into the identical CDR3. Here the CDR3 reads CASSLGGGSYNEQFF. The CDR3, as DNA: TGTGCCAGCAGCTTGGGCGGGGGCTCCTACAATGAGCAGTTCTTC. The V and J genes are TRBV5-5 and TRBJ2-1, with 7 nucleotides matching TRBD2. Germline V CDR1 and CDR2: SGHKS, YYEKEE (reference sequence). V was pared by 0 bases and J by 0 bases, with 0 bases of the junction left unmatched. This CDR3 contains 15 residues. The full variable domain, its missing parts supplied by reference TRBV5-5 and TRBJ2-1, is DAGVTQSPTHLIKTRGQQVTLRCSPISGHKSVSWYQQVLGQGPQFIFQYYEKEERGRGNFPDRFSARQFPNYSSELNVNALLLGDSALYLCASSLGGGSYNEQFFGPGTRLTVL.

This clone was detected once. V gene TRBV21-1 combines with J gene TRBJ1-5; TRBD1 is taken as the D call from the table, unchecked against the DNA. TRBV21-1 represents a pseudogene. The CDR3 is made up of 14 amino acids. The CDR3 DNA follows: TGTGCCAGCATTATTGAACAGGGGAATCAGCCCCAGCATTTT. As protein: CASIIEQGNQPQHF.

The genes are TRBV5-6 and TRBJ2-7; perhaps TRBD1 as D (5 bases). CDR1 and CDR2 from the germline V gene are SGHDT and YYEEEE. With 0 bases removed from V and 2 bases from J, the gap between germline ends came to 9 bases. The CDR3 spans 14 residues. The CDR3 DNA reads TGTGCCAGCAGCTTGGTTAGGGGAACCTACGAGCAGTACTTC. Translated, it gives CASSLVRGTYEQYF.

The chain uses TRBV3-1 (or the pseudogene TRBV3-2) and TRBJ2-7; D not resolved. The CDR3 consists of 15 residues. CDR1 and CDR2 (germline): LGHDT, YNNKEL (reference sequence). Trimming cost V 4 bases and J 1 base, with 14 bases left between them. The CDR3 nucleotides read TGTGCCAGCAGCCTTGGGCAGGCTCTATCCTACGAGCAGTACTTC. Protein: CASSLGQALSYEQYF.

V and J are TRBV19 and TRBJ1-1; no clear D gene. CDR1 is LNHDA, CDR2 SQIVND, per germline (reference sequence). The CDR3 length is 14 residues. Trimming shortened V by 4 bases and J by 1 base, and 10 bases separated the two germline ends. CDR3 DNA sequence: TGTGCCAGTAGTAGGAGGGCCGGGAACACTGAAGCTTTCTTT. It yields the protein CASSRRAGNTEAFF.